Listed below are T cell receptor beta chains from one sample, sequenced in a study of cytomegalovirus exposure and HLA in healthy donors. Data came from immunoSEQ multiplex PCR; TCRdb stores just in-frame clones and leaves some out. Its table lists 130,000 to 150,000 clones. The sequenced sample consisted of PBMCs. These receptors were taken from a woman between 50 and 59 years old in good health and CMV-seronegative. Each CDR3 is given without its conserved first and last residue.

V gene,CDR3 length,J gene,CDR3 protein
TRBV30,11,TRBJ2-7,AWSRGGVGEQY
TRBV11-2,13,TRBJ2-1,ASRTRVNSYNEQF
TRBV2,12,TRBJ2-3,ATRGDTSTDTQY
TRBV28,14,TRBJ2-1,ASSGRQGSFFDEQF
TRBV5-1,13,TRBJ2-3,ASSVSTGNVDTQY
TRBV6-1,13,TRBJ1-6,ASSQIHSYNSPLH
TRBV4-3,14,TRBJ2-1,ASSQVGGGSYNEQF
TRBV19,14,TRBJ2-7,ASSFRRADRSYEQY
TRBV7-3,11,TRBJ2-3,ASSSGYTDTQY
TRBV7-9,10,TRBJ1-4,ASSPRFEKLF
TRBV6-1,15,TRBJ2-2,ASSAAGAGGNTGELF
TRBV5-1,12,TRBJ2-2,ASRGLAGNGELF
TRBV4-3,13,TRBJ2-7,ASSQDRFAPIQQY
TRBV4-3,11,TRBJ2-7,ASSRDSRYEQY
TRBV9,15,TRBJ1-2,ASSPNRQVKVQYGYT
TRBV30,12,TRBJ2-3,AWRPSGITDTQY
TRBV29-1,11,TRBJ2-3,SVEAGGTDAQY
TRBV27,11,TRBJ2-7,ASSLTGSYEQY
TRBV27,11,TRBJ1-2,ASSLSGVYGYT
TRBV30,11,TRBJ1-5,AWSVSGRQPQH
TRBV21-1,12,TRBJ2-5,ASSPRPARETQY
TRBV7-2,12,TRBJ1-3,ASSFTGGGNTIY
TRBV7-3,11,TRBJ2-5,ASSLNSRETQY
TRBV4-3,14,TRBJ2-1,ASSHEGLAGYNEQF
TRBV5-1,13,TRBJ2-5,ASSAGGFGQETQY
TRBV7-2,13,TRBJ2-3,ASAPPGQGRNTQY
TRBV5-1,16,TRBJ2-5,ASAMTGTSGGAGETQY